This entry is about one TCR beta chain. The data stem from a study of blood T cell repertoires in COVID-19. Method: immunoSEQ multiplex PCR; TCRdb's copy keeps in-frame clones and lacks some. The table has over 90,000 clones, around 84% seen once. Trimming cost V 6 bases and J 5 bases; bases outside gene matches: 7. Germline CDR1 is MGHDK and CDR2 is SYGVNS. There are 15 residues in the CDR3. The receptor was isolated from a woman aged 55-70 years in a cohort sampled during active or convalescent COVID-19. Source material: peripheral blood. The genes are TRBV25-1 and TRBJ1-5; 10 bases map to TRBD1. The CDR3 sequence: CASRGQGRADQPQHF. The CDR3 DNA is TGTGCCAGCAGGGGACAGGGGAGGGCGGATCAGCCCCAGCATTTT.